This passage covers 24 T cell receptor beta chains from one sample sequenced in a study of cytotoxic CD8 clonotypes in ibrutinib-treated CLL. Profiled with immunoSEQ multiplex PCR; TCRdb holds only in-frame clones, not every one. The sample consists of about 150,000 clones, about 75% of them appearing once. Sample: PBMCs, taken after 24 months of ibrutinib treatment. The source of these receptors is a human donor with chronic lymphocytic leukemia.

This rearrangement joins TRBV7-8 to TRBJ1-5, with a tentative D call TRBD1 (5 bases). The germline CDR1 and CDR2 sequences are SGHVS and FQNEAQ. Trimming stripped 8 bases from V and 5 bases from J, with 22 bases between. This CDR3 has 16 amino acids. The CDR3 protein is CASGQTGTPSHQPQHF. The CDR3 nucleotides read TGTGCCAGCGGGCAGACCGGGACGCCGTCCCATCAGCCCCAGCATTTT.

Concerning this clone itself: This may be a read error: a much more frequent sequence differs by one nucleotide. The same CDR3 also results from other DNA sequences found in this sample. The chain has TRBV28 and TRBJ2-1, with a weak D call TRBD2 (6 bases). The CDR3 covers 12 residues. CDR1 and CDR2 from the germline V gene are MDHEN and SYDVKM. Trimming took 2 bases from V and 7 from J, leaving 6 bases between them. CDR3 coding DNA: TGTGCCAGCAGTTTAGCGGGGAATGAGCAGTTCTTC. This encodes CASSLAGNEQFF.

This clone came up once. The chain uses TRBV7-2 and TRBJ1-5, with D possibly being TRBD1 (5 bases). Trimming pared 2 bases from V and 9 bases from J, leaving 8 bases between. CDR3 length: 12 amino acids. The germline gives CDR1 SGHTA, CDR2 FQGNSA. CDR3 sequence reads: CASSLKGLPQHF. The DNA of the CDR3 is TGTGCCAGCAGCTTAAAGGGGTTGCCCCAGCATTTT.

The V call is TRBV7-9, the J call TRBJ1-4; D remains unclear. Trimming removed 1 base from V and 8 bases from J, with 14 bases in between. The CDR3 has 15 amino acids. CDR1 and CDR2 from the germline V gene are SEHNR and FQNEAQ (reference sequence). CDR3: CASSLGPGFGEKLFF. The DNA of the CDR3 is TGTGCCAGCAGCTTAGGGCCAGGCTTTGGCGAAAAACTGTTTTTT.

This clone turned up a few times. For the CDR3, the DNA is TGTGCCAGCAGTGGGCCTCGGGGGGTGGAGACCCAGTACTTC. It translates to CASSGPRGVETQYF. The chain has TRBV25-1 and TRBJ2-5; 7 nucleotides agree with TRBD2. Germline V gives CDR1 MGHDK, CDR2 SYGVNS. V shed 4 bases, J shed 5 bases, and the junction held 7 bases outside the gene matches. This CDR3 is 14 amino acids long.

This sequence joins TRBV6-5 and TRBJ2-7; D may correspond to TRBD1 or TRBD2 (6 bases each). The germline V gene encodes CDR1 MNHEY and CDR2 SVGAGI. The CDR3 loop spans 15 amino acids. With 4 bases removed from V and 7 bases from J, the gap between germline ends came to 20 bases. DNA of the CDR3: TGTGCCAGCAGTTTGAGGGGGGACGCCCTGGGGGAGCAGTACTTC. Translated, it gives CASSLRGDALGEQYF.

V is TRBV6-6 and J is TRBJ2-7; 7 bases agree with TRBD1. Per the germline V gene, CDR1 is MNHNY and CDR2 is SVGAGI (reference sequence). The CDR3 loop spans 14 amino acids. V lost 6 bases and J lost 2; bases outside the gene matches: 7. The CDR3 coding sequence is TGTGCCAGCAGGGGGACGACAGGGACCTACGAGCAGTACTTC. Its translation: CASRGTTGTYEQYF.

The V and J genes are TRBV9 and TRBJ1-1; possible D gene TRBD1, 5 bases. The CDR3 totals 12 residues. Looked up from germline, CDR1 is SGDLS and CDR2 is YYNGEE. V lost 3 bases to trimming and J lost 9 bases, with 12 bases between them. CDR3 region: CASSAPGQQAFF. Here the CDR3 DNA reads TGTGCCAGCAGCGCCCCAGGGCAGCAAGCTTTCTTT.

The CDR3 nucleotides read TGTGCCAGCAGCCAAGATCGAGAAGGGACTAACTATGGCTACACCTTC. Amino acids: CASSQDREGTNYGYTF. The chain joins TRBV4-2 to TRBJ1-2; no reliable D call. This CDR3 is built from 16 residues. Germline assignment: CDR1 LGHNA and CDR2 YNFKEQ. Trimming left V 0 bases short and J 0 bases short, with 11 bases between.

This chain connects TRBV28 to TRBJ2-7; TRBD1 is a possible D gene (6 bases). V was shortened by 8 bases and J by 2 bases, with 13 bases between the two germline ends. The germline CDR1 and CDR2 sequences are MDHEN and SYDVKM. The CDR3 totals 13 residues. The CDR3 DNA follows: TGTGCCAGCCTCCGACAGGTACCCTACGAGCAGTACTTC. Its translation: CASLRQVPYEQYF.

V gene TRBV28 combines with J gene TRBJ1-1; D uncertain. The CDR3 spans 13 residues. The germline V gene encodes CDR1 MDHEN and CDR2 SYDVKM. V was cut by 7 bases and J by 6 bases, with 15 bases left in between. The CDR3 nucleotides are TGTGCCAGCACACTATTTAGACGGCCTGAAGCTTTCTTT. Residues: CASTLFRRPEAFF. The complete variable domain, with remaining parts taken from reference TRBV28 and TRBJ1-1, reads DVKVTQSSRYLVKRTGEKVFLECVQDMDHENMFWYRQDPGLGLRLIYFSYDVKMKEKGDIPEGYSVSREKKERFSLILESASTNQTSMYLCASTLFRRPEAFFGQGTRLTVV.

The DNA for the CDR3 is TGTGCCAGCCAGCCAATCCGGGACACTGAAGCTTTCTTT. Its translation is CASQPIRDTEAFF. The gene calls are TRBV28 and TRBJ1-1; D gene unclear. The V and J ends lost 8 bases and 3 bases respectively, with 13 bases between them. Germline lookup yields CDR1 MDHEN and CDR2 SYDVKM. There are 13 residues in the CDR3.

This clone was recorded only once. The J gene is TRBJ1-4, the V gene TRBV28; D is possibly TRBD1 (6 bases). This CDR3 spans 12 amino acids. V lost 8 bases to trimming and J lost 8 bases, with 12 bases between them. Germline CDR1 is MDHEN and CDR2 is SYDVKM. The CDR3 bases are TGTGCCAGCGGGGGGCAGGCCGAAAAACTGTTTTTT. It yields the protein CASGGQAEKLFF.

The gene calls are TRBV28 and TRBJ2-7; tentatively, D is TRBD2 (6 bases). The CDR3 has 16 residues. Trimming removed 2 bases at V and 3 bases at J, with 17 bases between. Germline loops: CDR1 MDHEN, CDR2 SYDVKM. CDR3 sequence: CASSLGGGADGYEQYF. The CDR3 coding sequence is TGTGCCAGCAGTTTAGGAGGAGGGGCGGATGGCTACGAGCAGTACTTC.

The V call is TRBV27, the J call TRBJ2-3; possible D gene TRBD2, 6 bases. V lost 3 bases and J 0 bases, leaving 7 bases between the germline ends. The CDR3 totals 14 residues. CDR1 and CDR2 (germline): MNHEY, SMNVEV (reference sequence). CDR3 region: CASSFGGSTDTQYF. In nucleotides, the CDR3 is TGTGCCAGCAGTTTCGGGGGAAGCACAGATACGCAGTATTTT.

The CDR3 region is CASSLPGLGSYEQYF. The CDR3 coding sequence is TGTGCCAGCAGCTTACCGGGACTAGGGAGCTACGAGCAGTACTTC. V is TRBV7-9 and J is TRBJ2-7; TRBD2 matches 8 bases. Per germline, CDR1 SEHNR and CDR2 FQNEAQ (reference sequence). This CDR3 is built from 15 residues. The V gene end was trimmed by 2 bases and the J gene end by 3 bases; junction bases not matched to a gene: 6.

V is TRBV4-1 and J is TRBJ1-1; 7 bases line up with TRBD1. This CDR3 is built from 17 residues. Germline CDR1 and CDR2: MGHRA and YSYEKL. The V gene end was trimmed by 1 base and the J gene end by 5 bases; junction bases not matched to a gene: 13. The CDR3 DNA sequence: TGCGCCAGCAGCCAAGCACGGCAGGGGGAGGTGGGTACTGAAGCTTTCTTT. Translation gives CASSQARQGEVGTEAFF.

The rearrangement uses TRBV4-3 and TRBJ2-3, with D possibly TRBD1 on 5 matching bases. V was cut by 1 base and J by 10 bases, with 6 bases left in between. Germline V gene data show CDR1 as LGHNA and CDR2 as YSLEER. CDR3 length: 11 amino acids. The CDR3 spells CASSQGGPQYF. As DNA, the CDR3 is TGCGCCAGCAGCCAAGGGGGCCCGCAGTATTTT.

The chain recombines TRBV13 with TRBJ2-4, with 8 nucleotides matching TRBD1. CDR3 length: 16 residues. CDR1 and CDR2 from the germline V gene are PRHDT and FYEKMQ (reference sequence). With V trimmed by 0 bases and J by 8 bases, 9 bases remained unmatched. CDR3 residues: CASSLGLGRGPDIQYF. For the CDR3, the DNA is TGTGCCAGCAGCTTAGGCCTTGGCAGGGGGCCGGACATTCAGTACTTC.

This chain connects TRBV27 to TRBJ1-2, with D maybe TRBD1 (6 bases). Trimming stripped 2 bases from V and 7 bases from J, with 14 bases between. There are 14 residues in the CDR3. Germline loops: CDR1 MNHEY, CDR2 SMNVEV (reference sequence). In DNA form, the CDR3 reads TGTGCCAGCAGTTTAGCGGGGGCAGGGTCTGGCTACACCTTC. Translating gives CASSLAGAGSGYTF.

This clone has just a few counts. The chain couples TRBV6-5 to TRBJ2-2; 10 bases match TRBD2. This CDR3 is 15 amino acids long. V shed 7 bases, J shed 8 bases, and the junction held 10 bases outside the gene matches. Germline-derived CDR1 and CDR2 are MNHEY and SVGAGI. The CDR3: CASNPGLAGAGELFF. CDR3 DNA sequence: TGTGCCAGCAATCCAGGGCTAGCGGGAGCGGGGGAGCTGTTTTTT.

This clone was counted a few times. This chain uses TRBV7-8 with TRBJ2-3; 7 bases fit TRBD2. CDR1 is SGHVS, CDR2 FQNEAQ, per germline. The CDR3 has 17 residues. The V gene end was trimmed by 2 bases and the J gene end by 1 base; junction bases not matched to a gene: 9. CDR3 protein: CASSLLLQRERTDTQYF. For the CDR3, the DNA is TGTGCCAGCAGCTTACTGCTCCAGCGGGAACGCACAGATACGCAGTATTTT.

The rearrangement uses TRBV30 and TRBJ1-1; 7 nucleotides match TRBD1. The V gene's germline CDR1 is GTSNPN and CDR2 SVGIG (reference sequence). The V gene end was trimmed by 3 bases and the J gene end by 1 base; junction bases not matched to a gene: 14. The CDR3 runs to 17 residues. The CDR3 DNA follows: TGTGCCTGGAGCAGACCAGGGACAGCCCCATGGAACACTGAAGCTTTCTTT. Translating it yields CAWSRPGTAPWNTEAFF.

In the case of this clone: Other nucleotide sequences from this sample produce the same CDR3. This sequence joins TRBV6-1 and TRBJ1-2; D remains ambiguous. This CDR3 comprises 12 residues. Germline loops: CDR1 MNHNS, CDR2 SASEGT. Deletions cut 0 bases from V and 4 bases from J, with 3 bases between. The CDR3 region has the DNA TGTGCCAGCAGTGAAGCCCTCTATGGCTACACCTTC. Translating it yields CASSEALYGYTF.